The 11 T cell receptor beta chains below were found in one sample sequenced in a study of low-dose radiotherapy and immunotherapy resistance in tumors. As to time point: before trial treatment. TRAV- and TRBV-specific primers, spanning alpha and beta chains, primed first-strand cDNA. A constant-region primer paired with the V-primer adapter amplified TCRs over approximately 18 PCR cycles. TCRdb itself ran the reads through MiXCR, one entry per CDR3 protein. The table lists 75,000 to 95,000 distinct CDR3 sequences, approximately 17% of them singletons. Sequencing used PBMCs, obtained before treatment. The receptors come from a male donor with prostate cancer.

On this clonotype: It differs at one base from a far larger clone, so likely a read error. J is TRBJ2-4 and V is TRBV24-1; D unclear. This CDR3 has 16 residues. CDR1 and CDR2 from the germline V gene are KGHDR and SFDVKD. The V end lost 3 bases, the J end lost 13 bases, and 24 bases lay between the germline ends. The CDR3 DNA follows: TGTGCCACCAGTGATCCCGCGGCTACCTCCTACAATGAGCAGTACTTC. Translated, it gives CATSDPAATSYNEQYF.

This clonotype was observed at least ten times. CDR3 nucleotides: TGCAGCGTTGCTAGGGAACCTACTAACTATGGCTACACCTTC. Protein sequence: CSVAREPTNYGYTF. The chain links TRBV29-1 to TRBJ1-2; D is undetermined. Germline CDR1 SQVTM, CDR2 ANQGSEA. This CDR3 contains 14 residues. Deletions cut 4 bases from V and 0 bases from J, with 12 bases between.

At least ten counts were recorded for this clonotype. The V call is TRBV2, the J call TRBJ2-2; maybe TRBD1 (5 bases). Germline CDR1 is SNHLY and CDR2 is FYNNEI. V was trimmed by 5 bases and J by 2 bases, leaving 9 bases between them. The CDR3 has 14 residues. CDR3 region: CASSRQKNTGELFF. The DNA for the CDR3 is TGTGCCAGCAGTAGACAGAAAAACACCGGGGAGCTGTTTTTT.

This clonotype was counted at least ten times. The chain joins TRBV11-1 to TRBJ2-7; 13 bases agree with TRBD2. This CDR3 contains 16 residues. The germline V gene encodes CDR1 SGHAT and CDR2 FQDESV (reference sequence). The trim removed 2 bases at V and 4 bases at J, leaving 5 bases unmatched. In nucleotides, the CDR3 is TGTGCCAGCAGCTTAAGGACTAGCGGGAGAAAATACGAGCAGTACTTC. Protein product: CASSLRTSGRKYEQYF.

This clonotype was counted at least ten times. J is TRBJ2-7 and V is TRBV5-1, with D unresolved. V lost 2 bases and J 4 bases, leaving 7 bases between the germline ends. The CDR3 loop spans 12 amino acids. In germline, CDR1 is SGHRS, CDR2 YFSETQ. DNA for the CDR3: TGCGCCAGCAGCTTCGGGCCGTACGAGCAGTACTTC. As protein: CASSFGPYEQYF. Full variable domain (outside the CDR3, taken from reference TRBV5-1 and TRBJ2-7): KAGVTQTPRYLIKTRGQQVTLSCSPISGHRSVSWYQQTPGQGLQFLFEYFSETQRNKGNFPGRFSGRQFSNSRSEMNVSTLELGDSALYLCASSFGPYEQYFGPGTRLTVT.

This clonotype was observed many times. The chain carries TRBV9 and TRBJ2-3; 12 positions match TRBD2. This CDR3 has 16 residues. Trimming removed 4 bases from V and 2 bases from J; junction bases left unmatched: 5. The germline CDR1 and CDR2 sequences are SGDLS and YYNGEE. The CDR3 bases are TGTGCCAGCAGCCGTAGGACTAGCGGGACCACAGATACGCAGTATTTT. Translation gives CASSRRTSGTTDTQYF.

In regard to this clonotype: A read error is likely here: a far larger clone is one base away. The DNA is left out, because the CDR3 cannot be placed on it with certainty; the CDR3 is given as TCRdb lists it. CDR3 in amino acids: CASSPWGGGNTEAVF. The V gene is TRBV5-3, the J gene TRBJ1-1; the table's D call, TRBD1, was not checked against the DNA. TRBV5-3 is sorted into the ORF group, with uncertain function. The CDR3 spans 15 residues, counting both ends.

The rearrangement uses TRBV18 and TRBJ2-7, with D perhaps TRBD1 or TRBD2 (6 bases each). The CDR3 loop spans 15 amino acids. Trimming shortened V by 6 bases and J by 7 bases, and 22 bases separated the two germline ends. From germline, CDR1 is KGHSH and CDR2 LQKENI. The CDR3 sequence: CASSWGAQRQLEQYF. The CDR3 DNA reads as TGTGCCAGCTCGTGGGGGGCGCAGAGGCAGTTGGAGCAGTACTTC.

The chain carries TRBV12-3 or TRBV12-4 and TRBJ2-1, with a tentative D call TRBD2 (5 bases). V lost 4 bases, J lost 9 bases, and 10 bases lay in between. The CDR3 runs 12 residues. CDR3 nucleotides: TGTGCCAGCAGTTCGGGGTCCGGTGAGCAGTTCTTC. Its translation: CASSSGSGEQFF.

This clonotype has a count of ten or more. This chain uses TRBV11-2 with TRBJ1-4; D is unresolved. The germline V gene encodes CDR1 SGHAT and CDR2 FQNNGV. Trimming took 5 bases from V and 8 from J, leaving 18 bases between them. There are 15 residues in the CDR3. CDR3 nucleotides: TGTGCCAGCAGCCCCAATGCCCCAGGAAGGGAAAAACTGTTTTTT. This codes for CASSPNAPGREKLFF.

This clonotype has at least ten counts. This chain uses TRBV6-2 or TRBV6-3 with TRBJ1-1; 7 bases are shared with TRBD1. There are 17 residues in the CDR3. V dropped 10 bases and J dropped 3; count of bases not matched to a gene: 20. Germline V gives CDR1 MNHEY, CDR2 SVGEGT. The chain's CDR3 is CAIPRFDRVFWYTEAFF. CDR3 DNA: TGTGCCATACCGAGATTTGACAGGGTTTTTTGGTACACTGAAGCTTTCTTT.